What follows are 31 T cell receptor beta chains derived from one specimen sequenced in a study of CD8 T cells in Susac syndrome. Random hexamers were used to reverse transcribe the RNA input (0.5 to 1 ug). MiXCR, run by TCRdb on the immunoSEQ multiplex PCR reads, gives a single entry per CDR3 protein. The sample includes approximately 210,000 distinct CDR3 sequences, approximately 94% of them seen just once. The material sequenced was CD4+ T cells from PBMCs. The receptors stem from a human donor with Susac syndrome.

This chain links TRBV7-2 with TRBJ1-1; possibly TRBD1 for D (5 bases). Trimming pared 5 bases from V and 5 bases from J, leaving 12 bases between. Looked up from germline, CDR1 is SGHTA and CDR2 is FQGNSA. The CDR3 is made up of 13 amino acids. The DNA for the CDR3 is TGTGCCAGCAGCCCAACAAGGACAACTGAAGCTTTCTTT. Residues: CASSPTRTTEAFF.

A single count supports this clonotype. The gene calls are TRBV24-1 and TRBJ1-5; D call uncertain. V was shortened by 2 bases and J by 6 bases, with 7 bases between the two germline ends. CDR1 is KGHDR and CDR2 is SFDVKD in the germline V gene. The CDR3 loop spans 13 amino acids. This CDR3 is CATSDSGVQPQHF. CDR3 sequence (DNA): TGTGCCACCAGTGATTCGGGTGTTCAGCCCCAGCATTTT.

J is TRBJ1-4 and V is TRBV6-2 or TRBV6-3; D not resolved. Per the germline V gene, CDR1 is MNHEY and CDR2 is SVGEGT. The CDR3 sequence is 12 residues long. Trimming pared 5 bases from V and 7 bases from J, leaving 8 bases between. CDR3 in DNA: TGTGCCAGCAGTGGGTCTGCTGAAAAACTGTTTTTT. Protein product: CASSGSAEKLFF.

This chain links TRBV29-1 with TRBJ2-5, with a tentative D call TRBD1 (5 bases). Germline lookup yields CDR1 SQVTM and CDR2 ANQGSEA. CDR3 length: 13 residues. V lost 4 bases and J 1 base, leaving 10 bases between the germline ends. The CDR3 reads CSVGGRAQETQYF. DNA for the CDR3: TGCAGCGTTGGGGGCAGGGCCCAAGAGACCCAGTACTTC.

The chain carries TRBV15 and TRBJ1-1; D ambiguous. The CDR3 spans 17 residues. The germline CDR1 and CDR2 sequences are LNHNV and YYDKDF (reference sequence). Trimming removed 4 bases at V and 0 bases at J, with 18 bases between. The CDR3 protein is CATSINRRSNMNTEAFF. CDR3 sequence (DNA): TGTGCCACCAGCATTAATAGACGGTCAAATATGAACACTGAAGCTTTCTTT.

This chain links TRBV6-1 with TRBJ2-1; D is possibly TRBD1 (6 bases). Germline V gene data show CDR1 as MNHNS and CDR2 as SASEGT. CDR3 length equals 14 residues. Trimming cost V 5 bases and J 6 bases, with 14 bases left between them. The CDR3 DNA is TGTGCCAGCAGTCACACAGGGAACTCCAATGAGCAGTTCTTC. Amino acids: CASSHTGNSNEQFF.

The chain has TRBV30 and TRBJ1-3, with a weak D call TRBD1 (6 bases). The ends were cut back, 5 bases at V and 2 bases at J, with 19 bases in the middle. CDR1 and CDR2 (germline): GTSNPN, SVGIG (reference sequence). This CDR3 has 16 amino acids. The CDR3 here is CAWVHRQGRTGNTIYF. CDR3 nucleotides: TGTGCCTGGGTCCACCGCCAGGGGCGGACTGGAAACACCATATATTTT.

This chain joins TRBV28 and TRBJ1-1, with unresolved D. Trimming removed 7 bases from V and 1 base from J, with 13 bases in between. CDR3 length: 14 residues. The germline CDR1 and CDR2 sequences are MDHEN and SYDVKM. Here the CDR3 reads CASTPGAQNTEAFF. The DNA of the CDR3 is TGTGCCAGCACCCCGGGAGCTCAGAACACTGAAGCTTTCTTT.

The chain couples TRBV24-1 to TRBJ2-1; 7 bases are a match to TRBD1. V was clipped by 5 bases and J by 9 bases; unmatched bases: 3. The CDR3 spans 12 residues. CDR1 KGHDR and CDR2 SFDVKD come from the germline V gene. The CDR3 region is CATSATGVEQFF. CDR3 sequence (DNA): TGTGCCACCAGTGCCACAGGGGTTGAGCAGTTCTTC.

The chain links TRBV7-8 to TRBJ1-2; D unresolved. The CDR3 covers 14 residues. Trimming stripped 0 bases from V and 5 bases from J, with 10 bases between. Germline CDR1 and CDR2: SGHVS and FQNEAQ. In nucleotides, the CDR3 is TGTGCCAGCAGCTTAGCGAGCACGTCTTATGGCTACACCTTC. Translated, it gives CASSLASTSYGYTF.

The chain is built from TRBV5-1 and TRBJ2-6; unclear D gene. The CDR3 totals 13 residues. The V gene lost 0 bases and the J gene lost 4 bases, with 2 bases spanning the gap. Looked up from germline, CDR1 is SGHRS and CDR2 is YFSETQ. The CDR3 loop reads CASSLDGANVLTF. The CDR3 coding sequence is TGCGCCAGCAGCTTGGACGGGGCCAACGTCCTGACTTTC.

This sequence joins TRBV30 and TRBJ2-5; possibly TRBD1 for D (5 bases). The V gene's germline CDR1 is GTSNPN and CDR2 SVGIG (reference sequence). The CDR3 length is 14 residues. The ends were cut back, 4 bases at V and 1 base at J, with 13 bases in the middle. This CDR3 is CAWTSSGFQETQYF. The CDR3 coding sequence is TGTGCCTGGACATCCTCAGGGTTCCAAGAGACCCAGTACTTC.

This rearrangement joins TRBV19 to TRBJ1-5, with 9 bases fitting TRBD1. The CDR3 sequence is 16 residues long. CDR1 LNHDA and CDR2 SQIVND come from the germline V gene (reference sequence). V lost 7 bases, J lost 7 bases, and 14 bases stayed unmatched. The CDR3 region has the DNA TGTGCCAGTACCACCCTCCCGGGACAGGGTAGACAGCCCCAGCATTTT. Translating it yields CASTTLPGQGRQPQHF.

CDR3 DNA sequence: TGCGCCAGCAGCTCTAAGGCGGACAGGGATTACGAGCAGTACTTC. Protein sequence: CASSSKADRDYEQYF. The chain has TRBV5-1 and TRBJ2-7; 8 bases line up with TRBD1. J was trimmed by 4 bases and V by 3 bases; bases with no gene match: 9. Germline CDR1 and CDR2: SGHRS and YFSETQ. The CDR3 is 15 amino acids.

The chain employs TRBV20-1 and TRBJ1-5; 7 bases agree with TRBD1. The CDR3 length is 14 residues. Losses at the gene ends were 3 bases for V and 2 bases for J; bases not matched to a gene: 4. CDR1 and CDR2 from the germline V gene are DFQATT and SNEGSKA (reference sequence). The CDR3 sequence is CSASPGTGNQPQHF. CDR3 coding DNA: TGCAGTGCTAGCCCCGGGACAGGCAATCAGCCCCAGCATTTT.

The chain links TRBV30 to TRBJ2-7; the D gene is possibly TRBD1 (6 bases). Between the trimmed V and J ends, which lost 1 base and 0 bases, there was a span of 10 bases. CDR3 size: 14 residues. Germline V gene data show CDR1 as GTSNPN and CDR2 as SVGIG (reference sequence). The CDR3 region is CAWSGQVFSYEQYF. CDR3 in DNA: TGTGCCTGGAGTGGACAGGTTTTCTCCTACGAGCAGTACTTC.

This CDR3 reads CASSSVDRGHSPLHF. Written as DNA, the CDR3 is TGTGCCAGCAGTTCCGTCGACAGGGGACATTCACCCCTCCACTTT. This sequence joins TRBV6-2 or TRBV6-3 and TRBJ1-6; TRBD1 aligns across 8 bases. CDR3 length equals 15 residues. Germline V gene data show CDR1 as MNHEY and CDR2 as SVGEGT. Germline trimming cut 4 bases from V and 8 bases from J; bases unmatched to any gene: 7.

The V and J genes are TRBV29-1 and TRBJ2-3, with a tentative D call TRBD2 (6 bases). V gave up 6 bases and J gave up 6 bases, with 19 bases separating them. CDR3 length equals 14 residues. CDR1 is SQVTM, CDR2 ANQGSEA, per germline. CDR3 nucleotide sequence: TGCAGCGTGGCCAGCTCTTCGCGGGGCGATACGCAGTATTTT. It specifies CSVASSSRGDTQYF.

This CDR3 is CASSDGDGYTF. CDR3 DNA sequence: TGTGCCAGCAGTGACGGAGATGGCTACACCTTC. This chain joins TRBV2 and TRBJ1-2; D is unresolved. The CDR3 loop spans 11 amino acids. Germline V CDR1 and CDR2: SNHLY, FYNNEI. V lost 3 bases, J lost 6 bases, and 5 bases lay in between.

The rearrangement joins TRBV23-1 to TRBJ2-5, with 7 bases aligning to TRBD2. TRBV23-1 is flagged as an ORF with uncertain function. The junction had 6 bases not matched to a gene; V was cut back by 1 base and J by 7 bases. The CDR3 is 14 residues long. The DNA for the CDR3 is TGCGCCAGCAGTCAATTAAGCTGGGAGGGGACCCAGTACTTC. Translated, it gives CASSQLSWEGTQYF.

The CDR3 is CASSPPGNGGYTF. Here the CDR3 DNA reads TGTGCCAGCAGTCCCCCAGGGAACGGTGGCTACACCTTC. J is TRBJ1-2 and V is TRBV27; possibly TRBD1 for D (5 bases). This CDR3 region has 13 residues. CDR1 is MNHEY, CDR2 SMNVEV, per germline (reference sequence). V lost 5 bases, J lost 7 bases, and 14 bases lay in between.

The chain is built from TRBV7-3 and TRBJ2-6, with D possibly matching TRBD1 (6 bases). Germline values: CDR1 SGHTA, CDR2 FQGTGA. The CDR3 is 18 amino acids. V lost 5 bases, J lost 1 base, and 18 bases lay in between. CDR3: CASSLRTEAPSGANVLTF. In DNA, the CDR3 is TGTGCCAGCAGCCTTCGGACAGAAGCCCCTTCTGGGGCCAACGTCCTGACTTTC. The full variable domain, completed using reference TRBV7-3 and TRBJ2-6, is GAGVSQTPSNKVTEKGKYVELRCDPISGHTALYWYRQSLGQGPEFLIYFQGTGAADDSGLPNDRFFAVRPEGSVSTLKIQRTERGDSAVYLCASSLRTEAPSGANVLTFGAGSRLTVL.

The chain employs TRBV4-1 and TRBJ2-7, with TRBD1 matching over 8 bases. Germline V gene data show CDR1 as MGHRA and CDR2 as YSYEKL. J was trimmed by 7 bases and V by 1 base; bases with no gene match: 15. The CDR3 length is 17 residues. The CDR3 bases are TGCGCCAGCAGCCAAGCTTGGGACAGGTATCCGTCCGGGGAGCAGTACTTC. It encodes CASSQAWDRYPSGEQYF.

DNA of the CDR3: TGCGCCAGCAGGCCTGGACAGGGCATAGAGACCCAGTACTTC. Translating it yields CASRPGQGIETQYF. The genes are TRBV5-1 and TRBJ2-5, with 8 nucleotides matching TRBD1. The CDR3 runs 14 residues. Germline V lookup: CDR1 SGHRS, CDR2 YFSETQ. Trimming removed 5 bases from V and 4 bases from J; junction bases left unmatched: 7. The entire variable domain, with the rest obtained from reference TRBV5-1 and TRBJ2-5, is as follows: KAGVTQTPRYLIKTRGQQVTLSCSPISGHRSVSWYQQTPGQGLQFLFEYFSETQRNKGNFPGRFSGRQFSNSRSEMNVSTLELGDSALYLCASRPGQGIETQYFGPGTRLLVL.

The genes are TRBV4-2 and TRBJ1-1; D may be TRBD1 (5 bases). V lost 5 bases to trimming and J lost 7 bases, with 17 bases between them. Germline V CDR1 and CDR2: LGHNA, YNFKEQ. The CDR3 extends over 14 amino acids. The CDR3 region is CASSYQDGGGEAFF. The CDR3 nucleotides are TGTGCCAGCAGCTATCAGGACGGTGGGGGTGAAGCTTTCTTT.

The chain has TRBV28 and TRBJ1-5; 8 bases fit TRBD1. CDR3 size: 14 residues. Per the germline V gene, CDR1 is MDHEN and CDR2 is SYDVKM. Trimming took 7 bases from V and 6 from J; bases not matched to a gene: 8. CDR3 residues: CASTPGGVGQPQHF. CDR3 DNA: TGTGCCAGCACCCCAGGGGGCGTCGGTCAGCCCCAGCATTTT.

This chain connects TRBV28 to TRBJ1-5; possibly TRBD1 for D (5 bases). The length of the CDR3 is 13 residues. Germline CDR1 and CDR2: MDHEN and SYDVKM. V lost 10 bases to trimming and J lost 6 bases, with 16 bases between them. The CDR3 DNA reads TGTGCCACGAAAGGGGCCCTCCTTCAGCCCCAGCATTTT. Translating gives CATKGALLQPQHF.

The gene calls are TRBV5-1 and TRBJ1-6, with 9 bases aligning to TRBD1. CDR1 and CDR2 from the germline V gene are SGHRS and YFSETQ. Unmatched junction bases numbered 6, after V lost 4 bases and J lost 7 bases. The CDR3 length is 15 residues. The CDR3 protein is CASSVDTGGNSPLHF. The CDR3 DNA sequence: TGCGCCAGCAGCGTCGACACAGGGGGCAATTCACCCCTCCACTTT.

This chain uses TRBV6-5 with TRBJ1-5, with a possible D match to TRBD1 (5 bases). CDR3 length: 13 amino acids. CDR1 is MNHEY and CDR2 is SVGAGI in the germline V gene. V lost 6 bases and J 5 bases, leaving 11 bases between the germline ends. DNA for the CDR3: TGTGCCAGCAGCAGACAGACCGATCAGCCCCAGCATTTT. Its protein product is CASSRQTDQPQHF.

The chain employs TRBV7-3 and TRBJ2-4; weak D call: TRBD2 (6 bases). This CDR3 has 12 residues. The V and J ends lost 5 bases and 9 bases respectively, with 11 bases between them. Germline values: CDR1 SGHTA, CDR2 FQGTGA. This chain's CDR3 is CASSPGRGIQYF. In nucleotides, the CDR3 is TGTGCCAGCAGCCCTGGGCGGGGCATTCAGTACTTC.

For this clonotype: At one boundary the junction diverges from the germline segment, which might be a read error. The rearrangement joins TRBV5-6 to TRBJ2-7; TRBD1 or TRBD2 may be the D gene (5 bases each). CDR3 length equals 14 residues. Germline CDR1 and CDR2: SGHDT and YYEEEE. The CDR3 reads CSSSLGRGLGEQYF. The CDR3 nucleotides are TGTTCCAGCAGCTTAGGCCGGGGCCTGGGTGAGCAGTACTTC.